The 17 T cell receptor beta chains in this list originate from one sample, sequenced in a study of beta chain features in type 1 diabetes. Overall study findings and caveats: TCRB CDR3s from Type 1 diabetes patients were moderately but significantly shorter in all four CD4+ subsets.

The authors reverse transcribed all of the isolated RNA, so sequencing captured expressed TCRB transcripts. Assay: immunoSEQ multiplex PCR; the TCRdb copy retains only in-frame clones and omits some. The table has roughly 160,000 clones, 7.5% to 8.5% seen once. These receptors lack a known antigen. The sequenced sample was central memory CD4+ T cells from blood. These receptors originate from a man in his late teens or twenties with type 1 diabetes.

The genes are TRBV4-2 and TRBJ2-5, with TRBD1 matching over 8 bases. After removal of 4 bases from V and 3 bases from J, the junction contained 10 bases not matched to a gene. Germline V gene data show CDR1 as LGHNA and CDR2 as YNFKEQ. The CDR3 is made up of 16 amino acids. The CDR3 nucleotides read TGTGCCAGCAGCCCAGGGGGCCCCAACCTAAAAGAGACCCAGTACTTC. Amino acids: CASSPGGPNLKETQYF.

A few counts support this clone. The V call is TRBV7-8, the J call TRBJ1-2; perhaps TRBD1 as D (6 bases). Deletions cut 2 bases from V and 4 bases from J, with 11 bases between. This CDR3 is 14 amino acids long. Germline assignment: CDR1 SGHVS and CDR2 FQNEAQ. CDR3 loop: CASSLQGLSYGYTF. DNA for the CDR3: TGTGCCAGCAGCTTACAGGGGCTAAGCTATGGCTACACCTTC.

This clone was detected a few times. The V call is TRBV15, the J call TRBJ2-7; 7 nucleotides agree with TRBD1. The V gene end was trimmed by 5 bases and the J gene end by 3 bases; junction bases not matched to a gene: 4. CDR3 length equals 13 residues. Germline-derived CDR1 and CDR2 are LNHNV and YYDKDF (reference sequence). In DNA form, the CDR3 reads TGTGCCACCAGCTGGGACAGAAGCTACGAGCAGTACTTC. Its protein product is CATSWDRSYEQYF.

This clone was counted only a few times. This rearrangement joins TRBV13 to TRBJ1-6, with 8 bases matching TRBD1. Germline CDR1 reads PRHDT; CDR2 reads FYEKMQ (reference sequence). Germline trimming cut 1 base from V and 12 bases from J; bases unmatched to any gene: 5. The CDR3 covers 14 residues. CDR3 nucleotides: TGTGCCAGCAGCTTAGAGCAGGGGGCAGGACCCCTCCACTTT. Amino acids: CASSLEQGAGPLHF.

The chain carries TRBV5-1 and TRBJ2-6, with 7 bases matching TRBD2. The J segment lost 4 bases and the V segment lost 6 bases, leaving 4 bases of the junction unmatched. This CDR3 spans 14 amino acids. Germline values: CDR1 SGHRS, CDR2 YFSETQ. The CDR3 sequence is CASTSGGGANVLTF. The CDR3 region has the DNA TGCGCCAGCACCTCGGGGGGAGGGGCCAACGTCCTGACTTTC. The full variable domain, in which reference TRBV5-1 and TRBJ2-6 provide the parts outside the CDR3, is KAGVTQTPRYLIKTRGQQVTLSCSPISGHRSVSWYQQTPGQGLQFLFEYFSETQRNKGNFPGRFSGRQFSNSRSEMNVSTLELGDSALYLCASTSGGGANVLTFGAGSRLTVL.

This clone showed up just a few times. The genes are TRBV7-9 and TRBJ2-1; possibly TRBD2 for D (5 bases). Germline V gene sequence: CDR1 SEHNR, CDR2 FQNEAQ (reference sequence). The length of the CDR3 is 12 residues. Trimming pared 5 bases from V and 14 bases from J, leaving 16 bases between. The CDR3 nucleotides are TGTGCCAGCAGCCTACTGGACCGGCGGGAGTTCTTC. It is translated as CASSLLDRREFF.

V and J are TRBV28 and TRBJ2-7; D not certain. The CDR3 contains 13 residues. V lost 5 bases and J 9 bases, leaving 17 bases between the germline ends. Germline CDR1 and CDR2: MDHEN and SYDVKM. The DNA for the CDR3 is TGTGCCAGCAGTAGCGTGGCGCTCGTGCGGCAGTACTTC. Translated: CASSSVALVRQYF.

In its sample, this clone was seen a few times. The CDR3 sequence is CASSSRLAVNEQFF. The CDR3 DNA is TGTGCCAGCAGCTCCCGACTAGCGGTAAATGAGCAGTTCTTC. This chain links TRBV9 with TRBJ2-1; 9 positions agree with TRBD2. This CDR3 comprises 14 residues. Germline loops: CDR1 SGDLS, CDR2 YYNGEE. V dropped 4 bases and J dropped 7; count of bases not matched to a gene: 6.

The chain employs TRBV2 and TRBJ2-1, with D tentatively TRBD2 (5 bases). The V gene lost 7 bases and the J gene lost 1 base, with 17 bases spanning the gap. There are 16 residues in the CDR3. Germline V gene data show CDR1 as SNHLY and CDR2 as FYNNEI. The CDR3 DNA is TGTGCCAGCAAGACCGGACTGAAAGGGTCCTACAATGAGCAGTTCTTC. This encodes CASKTGLKGSYNEQFF.

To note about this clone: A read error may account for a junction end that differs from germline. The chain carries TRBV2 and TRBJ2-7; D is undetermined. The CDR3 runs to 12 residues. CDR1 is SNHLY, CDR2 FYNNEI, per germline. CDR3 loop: CASSATYTERYF. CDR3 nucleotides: TGTGCCAGCAGTGCTACTTACACCGAGCGGTACTTC.

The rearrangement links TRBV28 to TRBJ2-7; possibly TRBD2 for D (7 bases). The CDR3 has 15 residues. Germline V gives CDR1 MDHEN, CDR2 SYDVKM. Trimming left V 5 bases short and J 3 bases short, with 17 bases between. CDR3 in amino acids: CASSPWGGGNYEQYF. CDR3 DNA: TGTGCCAGCAGTCCCTGGGGAGGGGGGAACTACGAGCAGTACTTC. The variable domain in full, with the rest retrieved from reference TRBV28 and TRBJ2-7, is DVKVTQSSRYLVKRTGEKVFLECVQDMDHENMFWYRQDPGLGLRLIYFSYDVKMKEKGDIPEGYSVSREKKERFSLILESASTNQTSMYLCASSPWGGGNYEQYFGPGTRLTVT.

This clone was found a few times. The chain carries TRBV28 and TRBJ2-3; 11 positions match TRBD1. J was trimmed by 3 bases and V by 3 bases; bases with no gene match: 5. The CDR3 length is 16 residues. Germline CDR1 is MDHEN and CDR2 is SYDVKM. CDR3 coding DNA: TGTGCCAGCAGTTTGGCCGGGACAGGGGGTACAGATACGCAGTATTTT. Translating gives CASSLAGTGGTDTQYF.

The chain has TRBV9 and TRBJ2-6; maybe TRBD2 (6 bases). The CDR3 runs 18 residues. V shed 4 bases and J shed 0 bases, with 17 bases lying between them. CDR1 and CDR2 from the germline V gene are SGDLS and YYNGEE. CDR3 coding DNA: TGTGCCAGCAGCCCCCGGGACTCGGGACGCTCTGGGGCCAACGTCCTGACTTTC. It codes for CASSPRDSGRSGANVLTF.

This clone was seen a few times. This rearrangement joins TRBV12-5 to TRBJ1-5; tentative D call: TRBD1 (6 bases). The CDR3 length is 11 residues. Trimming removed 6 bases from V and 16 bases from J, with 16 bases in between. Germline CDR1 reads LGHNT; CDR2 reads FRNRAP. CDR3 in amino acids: CASGLPGHKHF. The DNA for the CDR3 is TGTGCTAGTGGCCTTCCGGGACATAAACATTTT.

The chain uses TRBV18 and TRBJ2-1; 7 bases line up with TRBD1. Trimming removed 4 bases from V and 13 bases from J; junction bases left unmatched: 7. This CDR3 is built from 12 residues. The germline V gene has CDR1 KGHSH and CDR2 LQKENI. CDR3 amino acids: CASSLLQGNQFF. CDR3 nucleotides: TGTGCCAGCTCACTCTTACAGGGGAATCAGTTCTTC.

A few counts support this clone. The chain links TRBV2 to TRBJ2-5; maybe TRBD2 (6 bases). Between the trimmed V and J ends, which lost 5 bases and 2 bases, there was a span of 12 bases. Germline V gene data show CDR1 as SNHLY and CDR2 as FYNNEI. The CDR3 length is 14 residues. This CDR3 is CASSRGLLQETQYF. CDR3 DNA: TGTGCCAGCAGTAGGGGACTGCTACAAGAGACCCAGTACTTC.

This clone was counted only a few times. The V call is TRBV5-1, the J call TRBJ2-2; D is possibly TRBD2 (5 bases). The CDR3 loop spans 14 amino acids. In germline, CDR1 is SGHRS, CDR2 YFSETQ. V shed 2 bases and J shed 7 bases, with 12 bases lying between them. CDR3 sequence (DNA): TGCGCCAGCAGCTTTATTGCCGGAGGCGGGGAGCTGTTTTTT. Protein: CASSFIAGGGELFF.